The 18 T cell receptor beta chains reported below all come from one sample, sequenced in a study of STAT5B mutations in CD4+ large granular lymphocyte leukemia. The repertoire was sequenced with immunoSEQ multiplex PCR; TCRdb's copy has only in-frame clones and lacks some. The sample consists of approximately 41,000 clones, roughly 85% of them appearing once. The sample was CD4+ T cells from blood buffy coats. The source is a human donor in good health.

This clone has a handful of counts. V is TRBV18 and J is TRBJ1-5; 7 bases are a match to TRBD1. The length of the CDR3 is 14 residues. The germline CDR1 and CDR2 sequences are KGHSH and LQKENI. J was trimmed by 5 bases and V by 5 bases; bases with no gene match: 6. This CDR3 reads CASSRQGDYQPQHF. The CDR3 coding sequence is TGTGCCAGCTCAAGACAGGGTGATTATCAGCCCCAGCATTTT.

This clone was seen just once. The chain uses TRBV29-1 and TRBJ2-3; 16 nucleotides line up with TRBD2. Per germline, CDR1 SQVTM and CDR2 ANQGSEA. The CDR3 loop spans 15 amino acids. The V gene end was trimmed by 6 bases and the J gene end by 4 bases; junction bases not matched to a gene: 4. CDR3 in DNA: TGCAGCGTGGATGGGACTAGCGGGAGGGCAGATACGCAGTATTTT. Translated: CSVDGTSGRADTQYF.

V usage is TRBV28 and J usage is TRBJ1-1; D call uncertain. Germline loops: CDR1 MDHEN, CDR2 SYDVKM. The CDR3 length is 14 residues. V gave up 7 bases and J gave up 2 bases, with 14 bases separating them. CDR3 bases: TGTGCCAGCACCATAAGGGCAGCCAACACTGAAGCTTTCTTT. This gives the protein CASTIRAANTEAFF.

The chain carries TRBV6-6 and TRBJ1-1; perhaps TRBD1 as D (5 bases). The germline V gene has CDR1 MNHNY and CDR2 SVGAGI (reference sequence). The V end lost 0 bases, the J end lost 1 base, and 6 bases lay between the germline ends. The CDR3 spans 14 residues. The CDR3 DNA sequence: TGTGCCAGCAGTTACTCACAGGAGAACACTGAAGCTTTCTTT. This codes for CASSYSQENTEAFF.

The chain links TRBV11-3 to TRBJ2-3, with D unresolved. The CDR3 runs to 15 residues. Germline loops: CDR1 SGHNT, CDR2 YENEEA. The ends were cut back, 0 bases at V and 5 bases at J, with 12 bases in the middle. The CDR3 region is CASSLDLSGRDTQYF. As DNA, the CDR3 is TGTGCCAGCAGCTTAGATCTCTCCGGGCGAGATACGCAGTATTTT.

This clone was observed once. This chain uses TRBV11-3 with TRBJ1-1; 7 nucleotides align to TRBD1. Germline assignment: CDR1 SGHNT and CDR2 YENEEA. The V segment lost 4 bases and the J segment 1 base; nucleotides outside the gene matches: 6. The length of the CDR3 is 15 residues. Written as DNA, the CDR3 is TGTGCCAGCAGCTCGAGACAGGGCTGGAACACTGAAGCTTTCTTT. Its translation: CASSSRQGWNTEAFF.

The V call is TRBV18, the J call TRBJ2-5, with a possible D match to TRBD2 (5 bases). Germline CDR1 is KGHSH and CDR2 is LQKENI. The V and J ends lost 4 bases and 3 bases respectively, with 9 bases between them. The CDR3 spans 13 residues. The CDR3 nucleotides are TGTGCCAGCTCACGAATGGAGGAAGAGACCCAGTACTTC. Translated: CASSRMEEETQYF.

This chain connects TRBV18 to TRBJ2-7; a weak D match, TRBD2 (5 bases). The ends were cut back, 3 bases at V and 3 bases at J, with 9 bases in the middle. The CDR3 extends over 13 amino acids. Per germline, CDR1 KGHSH and CDR2 LQKENI. CDR3 in DNA: TGTGCCAGCTCACCGATCGGGGACTACGAGCAGTACTTC. Translation gives CASSPIGDYEQYF.

The genes are TRBV14 and TRBJ1-4, with TRBD1 as a possible D gene (5 bases). V shed 3 bases and J shed 4 bases, with 15 bases lying between them. CDR1 is SGHDN, CDR2 FVKESK, per germline. The length of the CDR3 is 16 residues. The CDR3 DNA is TGTGCCAGCAGCCAGTATCCCGGGACTGGTAATGAAAAACTGTTTTTT. Its translation is CASSQYPGTGNEKLFF.

This chain connects TRBV2 to TRBJ2-7; 10 bases map to TRBD1. The CDR3 has 14 amino acids. V lost 5 bases to trimming and J lost 4 bases; unmatched junction nucleotides: 5. CDR1 is SNHLY, CDR2 FYNNEI, per germline. CDR3: CASSYRDRGYEQYF. The CDR3 coding sequence is TGTGCCAGCAGTTACCGGGACAGGGGTTACGAGCAGTACTTC. Together with reference TRBV2 and TRBJ2-7, the CDR3 gives the full variable domain: EPEVTQTPSHQVTQMGQEVILRCVPISNHLYFYWYRQILGQKVEFLVSFYNNEISEKSEIFDDQFSVERPDGSNFTLKIRSTKLEDSAMYFCASSYRDRGYEQYFGPGTRLTVT.

V gene TRBV7-2 combines with J gene TRBJ1-2; TRBD1 aligns across 8 bases. Germline V gene sequence: CDR1 SGHTA, CDR2 FQGNSA. With 5 bases clipped from V and 8 bases from J, the junction kept 7 bases outside the gene matches. CDR3 length equals 13 residues. CDR3 sequence: CASSPSGGLGYTF. The CDR3 DNA reads TGTGCCAGCAGCCCGTCAGGGGGCCTCGGCTACACCTTC.

The genes are TRBV2 and TRBJ1-4; 9 bases map to TRBD1. CDR3 length: 14 residues. The trim removed 5 bases at V and 8 bases at J, leaving 6 bases unmatched. Germline V gene sequence: CDR1 SNHLY, CDR2 FYNNEI. The CDR3 loop is CASSPQGAWEKLFF. The DNA for the CDR3 is TGTGCCAGCAGTCCACAGGGGGCCTGGGAAAAACTGTTTTTT.

Worth noting for this clone: An end of the junction differs from the germline gene, which may be a read error. This CDR3 is also generated by other DNA sequences in the sample. The chain is built from TRBV5-6 and TRBJ2-5, with 7 bases fitting TRBD2. The CDR3 totals 15 residues. The V gene's germline CDR1 is SGHDT and CDR2 YYEEEE. CDR3 loop: CASSLLRDRGETQYF. In nucleotides, the CDR3 is TGTGCCAGCAGCTTACTCCGGGACCGGGGGGAGACTCAGTACTTC.

The chain has TRBV9 and TRBJ2-7; 7 nucleotides align to TRBD1. In germline, CDR1 is SGDLS, CDR2 YYNGEE. J was trimmed by 5 bases and V by 4 bases; bases with no gene match: 6. The CDR3 length is 13 residues. CDR3 nucleotide sequence: TGTGCCAGCAGCCAACAGGGGAACAACGAGCAGTACTTC. It translates to CASSQQGNNEQYF.

The chain joins TRBV6-1 to TRBJ1-1; the match to TRBD1 covers 10 bases. The V gene end was trimmed by 4 bases and the J gene end by 5 bases; junction bases not matched to a gene: 7. Germline V gene lookup returns CDR1 MNHNS and CDR2 SASEGT. The CDR3 runs to 15 residues. The CDR3: CASSVRQGARTEAFF. The CDR3 region has the DNA TGTGCCAGCAGTGTTCGACAGGGGGCGAGAACTGAAGCTTTCTTT.

The chain combines TRBV2 with TRBJ1-1; unclear D gene. Germline loops: CDR1 SNHLY, CDR2 FYNNEI. The CDR3 contains 13 residues. Trimming stripped 1 base from V and 0 bases from J, with 3 bases between. This CDR3 is CASSEGMNTEAFF. Here the CDR3 DNA reads TGTGCCAGCAGTGAAGGGATGAACACTGAAGCTTTCTTT. The full variable domain, its missing parts supplied by reference TRBV2 and TRBJ1-1, is EPEVTQTPSHQVTQMGQEVILRCVPISNHLYFYWYRQILGQKVEFLVSFYNNEISEKSEIFDDQFSVERPDGSNFTLKIRSTKLEDSAMYFCASSEGMNTEAFFGQGTRLTVV.

The rearrangement links TRBV6-6 to TRBJ2-7; no definite D call. The CDR3 spans 13 residues. CDR1 and CDR2 (germline): MNHNY, SVGAGI (reference sequence). V was clipped by 2 bases and J by 4 bases, with 9 bases between them. CDR3 in amino acids: CASSYLHTYEQYF. As DNA, the CDR3 is TGTGCCAGCAGTTACCTTCATACTTACGAGCAGTACTTC.

This sequence joins TRBV19 and TRBJ2-7; D gene uncertain. CDR1 and CDR2 (germline): LNHDA, SQIVND (reference sequence). This CDR3 spans 14 amino acids. Trimming removed 8 bases from V and 2 bases from J, with 16 bases in between. This CDR3 is CASGANSLPYEQYF. The CDR3 DNA reads TGTGCCAGTGGAGCCAATTCCCTCCCCTACGAGCAGTACTTC.